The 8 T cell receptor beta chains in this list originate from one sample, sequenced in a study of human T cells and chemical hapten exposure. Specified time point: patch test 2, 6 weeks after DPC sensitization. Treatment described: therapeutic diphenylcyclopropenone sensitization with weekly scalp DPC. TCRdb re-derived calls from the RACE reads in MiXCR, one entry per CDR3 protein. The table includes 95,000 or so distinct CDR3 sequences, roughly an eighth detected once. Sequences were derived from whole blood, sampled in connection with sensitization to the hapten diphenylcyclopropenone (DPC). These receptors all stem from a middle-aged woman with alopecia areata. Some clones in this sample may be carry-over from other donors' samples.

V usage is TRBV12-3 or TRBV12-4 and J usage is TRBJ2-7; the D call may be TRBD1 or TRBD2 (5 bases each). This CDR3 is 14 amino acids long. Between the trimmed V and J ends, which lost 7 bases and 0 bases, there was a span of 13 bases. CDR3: CASTRGPSSYEQYF. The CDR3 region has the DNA TGTGCCAGCACCCGGGGCCCAAGCTCCTACGAGCAGTACTTC.

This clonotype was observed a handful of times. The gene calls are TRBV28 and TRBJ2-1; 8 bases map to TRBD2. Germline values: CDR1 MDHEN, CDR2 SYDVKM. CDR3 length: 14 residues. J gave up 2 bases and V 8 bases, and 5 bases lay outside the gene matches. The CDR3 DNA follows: TGTGCCAGCTCCCTGGGACTAGCCTACAATGAGCAGTTCTTC. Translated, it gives CASSLGLAYNEQFF.

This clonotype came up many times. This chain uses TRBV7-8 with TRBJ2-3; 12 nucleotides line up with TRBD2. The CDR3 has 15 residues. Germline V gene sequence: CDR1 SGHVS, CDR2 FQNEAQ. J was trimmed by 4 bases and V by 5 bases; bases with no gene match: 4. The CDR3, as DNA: TGTGCCAGCAGCGGGTCTAGCGGGAGGGCAGATACGCAGTATTTT. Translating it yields CASSGSSGRADTQYF.

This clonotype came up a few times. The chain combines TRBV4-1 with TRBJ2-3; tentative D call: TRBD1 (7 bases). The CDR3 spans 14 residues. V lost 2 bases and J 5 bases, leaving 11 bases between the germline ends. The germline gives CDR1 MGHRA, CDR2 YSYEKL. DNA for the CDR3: TGCGCCAGCAGCCAACCCCAGGGGGGAGATACGCAGTATTTT. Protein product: CASSQPQGGDTQYF.

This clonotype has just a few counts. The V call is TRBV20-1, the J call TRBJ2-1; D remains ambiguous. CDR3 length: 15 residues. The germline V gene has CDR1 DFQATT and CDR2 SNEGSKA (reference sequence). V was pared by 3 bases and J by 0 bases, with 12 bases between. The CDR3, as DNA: TGCAGTGCTAGCGTAGGGTTAGACTCCTACAATGAGCAGTTCTTC. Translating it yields CSASVGLDSYNEQFF.

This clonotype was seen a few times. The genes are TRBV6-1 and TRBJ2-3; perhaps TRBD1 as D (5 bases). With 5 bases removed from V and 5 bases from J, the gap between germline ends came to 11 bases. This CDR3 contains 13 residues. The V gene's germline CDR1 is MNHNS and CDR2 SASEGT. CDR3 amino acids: CASSFKGLDTQYF. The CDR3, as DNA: TGTGCCAGCAGTTTCAAGGGGTTAGATACGCAGTATTTT.

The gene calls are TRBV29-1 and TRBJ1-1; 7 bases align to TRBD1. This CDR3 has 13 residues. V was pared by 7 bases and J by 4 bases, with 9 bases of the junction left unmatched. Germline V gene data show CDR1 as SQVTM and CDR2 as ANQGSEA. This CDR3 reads CSASTGDGTEAFF. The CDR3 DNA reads TGCAGCGCCTCCACAGGGGACGGCACTGAAGCTTTCTTT. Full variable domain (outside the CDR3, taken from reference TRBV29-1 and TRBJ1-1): SAVISQKPSRDICQRGTSLTIQCQVDSQVTMMFWYRQQPGQSLTLIATANQGSEATYESGFVIDKFPISRPNLTFSTLTVSNMSPEDSSIYLCSASTGDGTEAFFGQGTRLTVV.

The CDR3 DNA reads TGTGCCAGCAGCCGATTAGCGGGGGGGAGCACCGGGGAGCTGTTTTTT. Its protein is CASSRLAGGSTGELFF. The chain links TRBV12-3 or TRBV12-4 to TRBJ2-2; 11 nucleotides line up with TRBD2. V trimming: 6 bases; J trimming: 4 bases; junction bases outside the gene matches: 7. The CDR3 runs 16 residues.